This entry is about one TCR beta chain. Its antigen is unidentified. Per the germline V gene, CDR1 is SGHAT and CDR2 is FQNNGV. Trimming left V 1 base short and J 3 bases short, with 10 bases between. CDR3 size: 14 residues. The data stem from a study of lymphopenia after photon versus proton radiotherapy. Libraries were prepared by immunoSEQ multiplex PCR; TCRdb keeps only in-frame clonotypes and omits some of them. The sample consists of approximately 16,000 clones, more than 65% of them appearing once. Study-level points and caveats: Post-nadir diversity loss with photons came from oligoclonal expansion, particularly CD8+ Temra cells.

This clonotype was obtained from a man aged 65 to 79 with pancreatic cancer. This specimen was peripheral blood, taken from a patient treated with proton-based radiotherapy. The V call is TRBV11-2, the J call TRBJ2-7; maybe TRBD2 (6 bases). CDR3 DNA sequence: TGTGCCAGCAGCTTAGTGGGGGGAATCTACGAGCAGTACTTC. The encoded protein is CASSLVGGIYEQYF. Based on the CDR3 plus reference TRBV11-2 and TRBJ2-7, the full variable domain is EAGVAQSPRYKIIEKRQSVAFWCNPISGHATLYWYQQILGQGPKLLIQFQNNGVVDDSQLPKDRFSAERLKGVDSTLKIQPAKLEDSAVYLCASSLVGGIYEQYFGPGTRLTVT.